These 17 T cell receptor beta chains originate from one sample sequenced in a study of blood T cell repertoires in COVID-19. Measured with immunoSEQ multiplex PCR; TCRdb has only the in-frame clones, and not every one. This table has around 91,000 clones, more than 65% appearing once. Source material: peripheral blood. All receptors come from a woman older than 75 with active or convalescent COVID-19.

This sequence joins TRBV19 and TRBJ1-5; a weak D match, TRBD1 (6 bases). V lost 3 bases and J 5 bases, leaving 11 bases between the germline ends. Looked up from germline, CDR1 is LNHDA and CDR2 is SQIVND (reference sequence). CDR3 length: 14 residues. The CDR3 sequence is CASSMVGGDQPQHF. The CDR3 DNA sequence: TGTGCCAGTAGTATGGTAGGGGGAGATCAGCCCCAGCATTTT.

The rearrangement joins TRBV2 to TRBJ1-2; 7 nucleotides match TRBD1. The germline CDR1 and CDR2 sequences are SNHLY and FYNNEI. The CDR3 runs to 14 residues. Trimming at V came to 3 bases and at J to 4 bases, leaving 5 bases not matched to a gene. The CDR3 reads CASSDTRQGYGYTF. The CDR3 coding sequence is TGTGCCAGCAGTGACACGCGACAGGGCTATGGCTACACCTTC.

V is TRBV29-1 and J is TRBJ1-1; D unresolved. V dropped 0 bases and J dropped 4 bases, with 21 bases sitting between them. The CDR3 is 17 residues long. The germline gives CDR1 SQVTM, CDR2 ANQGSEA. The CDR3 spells CSVEDLLGSAAGTEAFF. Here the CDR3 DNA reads TGCAGCGTTGAAGATCTTCTTGGATCGGCAGCGGGCACTGAAGCTTTCTTT.

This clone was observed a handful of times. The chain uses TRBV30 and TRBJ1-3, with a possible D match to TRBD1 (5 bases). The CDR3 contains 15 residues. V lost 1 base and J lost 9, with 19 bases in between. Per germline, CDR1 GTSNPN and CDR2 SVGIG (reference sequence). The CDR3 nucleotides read TGTGCCTGGAGTGCCGGAGCTGCAGGGAGGAGCACCATATATTTT. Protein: CAWSAGAAGRSTIYF.

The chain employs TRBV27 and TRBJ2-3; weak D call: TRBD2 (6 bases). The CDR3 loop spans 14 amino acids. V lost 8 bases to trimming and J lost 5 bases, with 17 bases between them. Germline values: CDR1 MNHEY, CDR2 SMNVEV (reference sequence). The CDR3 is CASATAGLRDTQYF. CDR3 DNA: TGTGCCAGCGCCACCGCGGGACTGCGAGATACGCAGTATTTT.

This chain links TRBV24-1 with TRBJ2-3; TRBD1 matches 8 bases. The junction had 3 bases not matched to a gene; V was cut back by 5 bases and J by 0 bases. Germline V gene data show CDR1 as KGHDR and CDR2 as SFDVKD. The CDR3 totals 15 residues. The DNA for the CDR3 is TGTGCCACCAGTGTTGGGACAGGTAGCACAGATACGCAGTATTTT. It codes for CATSVGTGSTDTQYF.

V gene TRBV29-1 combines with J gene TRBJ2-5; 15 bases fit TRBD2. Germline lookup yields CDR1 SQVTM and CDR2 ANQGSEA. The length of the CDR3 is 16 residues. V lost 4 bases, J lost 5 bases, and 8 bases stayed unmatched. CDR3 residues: CSVGGLAGGPGETQYF. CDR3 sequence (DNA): TGCAGCGTTGGGGGACTAGCGGGAGGACCGGGGGAGACCCAGTACTTC. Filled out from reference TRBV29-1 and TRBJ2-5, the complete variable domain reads SAVISQKPSRDICQRGTSLTIQCQVDSQVTMMFWYRQQPGQSLTLIATANQGSEATYESGFVIDKFPISRPNLTFSTLTVSNMSPEDSSIYLCSVGGLAGGPGETQYFGPGTRLLVL.

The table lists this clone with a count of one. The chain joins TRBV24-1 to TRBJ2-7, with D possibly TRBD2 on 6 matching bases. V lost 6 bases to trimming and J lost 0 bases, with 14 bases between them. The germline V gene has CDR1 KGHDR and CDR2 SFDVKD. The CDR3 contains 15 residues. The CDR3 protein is CATSHRGTGSYEQYF. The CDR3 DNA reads TGTGCCACCAGTCATCGGGGGACGGGCTCCTACGAGCAGTACTTC.

The CDR3 here is CASSLGDTNLKQETQYF. In DNA form, the CDR3 reads TGTGCCAGCAGCTTAGGAGACACCAACCTTAAGCAAGAGACCCAGTACTTC. The V gene is TRBV11-3, the J gene TRBJ2-5; D not certain. The CDR3 spans 17 residues. Trimming removed 1 base from V and 2 bases from J, with 17 bases in between. Germline values: CDR1 SGHNT, CDR2 YENEEA.

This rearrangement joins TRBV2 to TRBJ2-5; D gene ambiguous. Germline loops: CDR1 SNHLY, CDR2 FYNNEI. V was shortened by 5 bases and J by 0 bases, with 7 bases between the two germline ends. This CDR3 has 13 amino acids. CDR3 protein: CASSMENQETQYF. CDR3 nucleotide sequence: TGTGCCAGCAGTATGGAGAACCAAGAGACCCAGTACTTC.

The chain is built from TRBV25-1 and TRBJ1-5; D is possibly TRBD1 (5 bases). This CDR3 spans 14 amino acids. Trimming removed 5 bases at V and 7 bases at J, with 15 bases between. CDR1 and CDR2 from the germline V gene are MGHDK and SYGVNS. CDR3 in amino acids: CASSRGGLGQPQHF. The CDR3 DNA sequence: TGTGCCAGCAGTAGGGGAGGGCTTGGGCAGCCCCAGCATTTT.

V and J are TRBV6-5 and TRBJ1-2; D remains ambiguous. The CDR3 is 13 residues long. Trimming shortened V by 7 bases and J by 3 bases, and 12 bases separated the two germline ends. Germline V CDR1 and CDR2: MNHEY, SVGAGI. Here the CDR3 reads CASNSDIDYGYTF. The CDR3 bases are TGTGCCAGCAATAGCGACATTGACTATGGCTACACCTTC.

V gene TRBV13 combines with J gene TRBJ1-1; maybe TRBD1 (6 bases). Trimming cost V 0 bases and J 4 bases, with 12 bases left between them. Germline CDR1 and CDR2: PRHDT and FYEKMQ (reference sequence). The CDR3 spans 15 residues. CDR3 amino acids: CASSLGAGVGTEAFF. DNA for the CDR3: TGTGCCAGCAGCTTAGGAGCAGGGGTGGGCACTGAAGCTTTCTTT.

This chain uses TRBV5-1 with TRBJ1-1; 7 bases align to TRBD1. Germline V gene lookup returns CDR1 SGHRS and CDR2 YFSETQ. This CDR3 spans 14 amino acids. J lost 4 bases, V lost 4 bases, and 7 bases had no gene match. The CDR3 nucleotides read TGCGCCAGCAGCAAGACCACAGGGGCCACTGAAGCTTTCTTT. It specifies CASSKTTGATEAFF.

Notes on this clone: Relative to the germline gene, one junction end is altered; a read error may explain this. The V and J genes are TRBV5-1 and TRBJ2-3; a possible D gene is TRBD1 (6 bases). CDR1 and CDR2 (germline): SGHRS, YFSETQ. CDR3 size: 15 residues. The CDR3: CASSRDTPRTDTQYF. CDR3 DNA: TGTGCCAGCAGCAGGGACACCCCTCGCACAGATACGCAGTATTTT.

CDR3 sequence reads: CASSAGLAGITDTQYF. CDR3 DNA: TGTGCCAGCAGCGCGGGACTAGCGGGAATAACAGATACGCAGTATTTT. The genes are TRBV5-5 and TRBJ2-3, with 13 bases that match TRBD2. With 4 bases clipped from V and 3 bases from J, the junction kept 5 bases outside the gene matches. Per the germline V gene, CDR1 is SGHKS and CDR2 is YYEKEE (reference sequence). The CDR3 runs 16 residues.

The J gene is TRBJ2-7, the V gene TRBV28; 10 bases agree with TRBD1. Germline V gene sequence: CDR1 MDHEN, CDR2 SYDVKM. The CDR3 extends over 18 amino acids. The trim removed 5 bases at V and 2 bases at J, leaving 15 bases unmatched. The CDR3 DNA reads TGTGCCAGCAGTGTCGGGGGACAGGGGCCCCATCCTACCTACGAGCAGTACTTC. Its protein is CASSVGGQGPHPTYEQYF.